Listed below are T cell receptor beta chains from one sample, sequenced in a study of blood T cell repertoires in COVID-19. Method: immunoSEQ multiplex PCR; TCRdb's copy keeps in-frame clones and lacks some. The sample has 56,000 or so clones; roughly 89% are singletons. Sequencing was carried out using peripheral blood. The source is a man over 45 with acute or convalescent COVID-19. CDR3s include the opening cysteine and the closing phenylalanine or tryptophan. The D gene is left open where the match is weak. A clone size is listed for some rows: how often the clone was seen (once, few, many), or a class if it is expanded.

j_call,clone_size,v_call,d_call,cdr3_aa,cdr3_nt
TRBJ1-3,NA,TRBV2,NA,CASSLTRTGNTIYF,TGTGCCAGCAGTTTGACAAGGACAGGAAACACCATATATTTT
TRBJ1-2,NA,TRBV28,NA,CASSLGGNGYTF,TGTGCCAGCAGTTTAGGGGGGAATGGCTACACCTTC
TRBJ1-3,NA,TRBV15,NA,CATSTWTAAGNTIYF,TGTGCCACCAGCACATGGACAGCGGCTGGAAACACCATATATTTT
TRBJ2-3,NA,TRBV10-1,TRBD2,CASSDPGLATDTQYF,TGCGCCAGCTCCGACCCGGGACTAGCGACAGATACGCAGTATTTT
TRBJ2-5,NA,TRBV5-4,TRBD1,CASSVGTAQETQYF,TGTGCCAGCAGCGTCGGGACAGCCCAAGAGACCCAGTACTTC
TRBJ1-5,NA,TRBV7-9,NA,CASSPGTNQPQHF,TGTGCCAGCAGTCCGGGGACTAATCAGCCCCAGCATTTT
TRBJ2-1,few,TRBV10-3,NA,CAIGGGHEQFF,TGTGCCATCGGGGGGGGCCATGAGCAGTTCTTC
TRBJ2-2,few,TRBV3-1/TRBV3-2,TRBD2,CASSPDPSGGAWAPGELFF,TGTGCCAGCAGCCCCGATCCTAGCGGGGGGGCCTGGGCCCCCGGGGAGCTGTTTTTT
TRBJ1-4,NA,TRBV14,NA,CASSQLRERKLFF,TGTGCCAGCAGCCAATTGAGGGAGAGAAAACTGTTTTTT
TRBJ2-4,NA,TRBV19,NA,CASSIRLVGKNIQYF,TGTGCCAGTAGTATACGACTAGTGGGCAAAAACATTCAGTACTTC
TRBJ1-6,NA,TRBV19,TRBD1,CASSMRTGPNSPLHF,TGTGCCAGTAGTATGCGGACAGGCCCGAATTCACCCCTCCACTTT
TRBJ2-1,NA,TRBV5-4,NA,CASSPLQGAVNEQFF,TGTGCCAGCAGTCCCCTTCAGGGCGCCGTCAATGAGCAGTTCTTC
TRBJ2-6,NA,TRBV30,TRBD1,CAWSATWQGESGANVLTF,TGTGCCTGGAGTGCGACCTGGCAGGGGGAGTCTGGGGCCAACGTCCTGACTTTC
TRBJ1-2,NA,TRBV6-5,NA,CASRPGGDGYTF,TGTGCCAGCAGGCCCGGGGGGGATGGCTACACCTTC
TRBJ1-2,few,TRBV24-1,NA,CATSAGDLYGYTF,TGTGCCACCAGTGCGGGGGATCTCTATGGCTACACCTTC
TRBJ2-2,NA,TRBV4-1,NA,CASSQGPGRTGELFF,TGCGCCAGCAGCCAAGGTCCAGGGCGCACCGGGGAGCTGTTTTTT
TRBJ2-7,NA,TRBV6-6,NA,CASRRGYFAEPSSYEQYF,TGTGCCAGCAGACGAGGTTATTTCGCGGAGCCGAGCTCCTACGAGCAGTACTTC
TRBJ1-2,NA,TRBV3-1/TRBV3-2,NA,CASSHGISGGYTF,TGTGCCAGCAGCCATGGAATAAGCGGTGGCTACACCTTC
TRBJ1-1,once,TRBV18,NA,CASSRPNTEAFF,TGTGCCAGCTCACGGCCGAACACTGAAGCTTTCTTT
TRBJ1-1,NA,TRBV11-2,NA,CASSSVRGNTEAFF,TGTGCCAGCAGCAGTGTACGGGGGAACACTGAAGCTTTCTTT
TRBJ1-5,NA,TRBV5-1,NA,CASSFGENQPQHF,TGCGCCAGCAGCTTTGGGGAGAATCAGCCCCAGCATTTT
TRBJ1-1,NA,TRBV19,NA,CASSIDLYRADTEAFF,TGTGCCAGTAGTATAGATCTATACAGGGCTGACACTGAAGCTTTCTTT
TRBJ2-7,NA,TRBV14,TRBD2,CASSPSGLAGEKQYF,TGTGCCAGCAGCCCATCAGGACTAGCGGGAGAAAAGCAGTACTTC
TRBJ1-5,NA,TRBV30,NA,CAWSSVGSSNQPQHF,TGTGCCTGGAGTTCGGTGGGCTCTAGCAATCAGCCCCAGCATTTT
TRBJ2-7,NA,TRBV27,TRBD2,CASTSPSKPEAGRYEQYF,TGTGCCAGCACCTCCCCCTCGAAGCCCGAAGCGGGAAGATACGAGCAGTACTTC
TRBJ2-3,NA,TRBV19,NA,CASSTYGSTRTDTQYF,TGTGCCAGTAGTACTTATGGCTCTACTAGAACAGATACGCAGTATTTT
TRBJ2-1,NA,TRBV19,TRBD2,CASSILAGRGHEQFF,TGTGCCAGTAGTATCCTAGCGGGAAGAGGCCATGAGCAGTTCTTC
TRBJ2-1,NA,TRBV5-1,NA,CASSQMTELNEQFF,TGCGCCAGCAGCCAGATGACAGAGCTCAATGAGCAGTTCTTC
TRBJ2-3,NA,TRBV7-9,TRBD2,CASSLTSGGPDTQYF,TGTGCCAGCAGCTTAACCAGCGGGGGACCCGATACGCAGTATTTT
TRBJ1-1,few,TRBV30,NA,CATTGRIRIGTEAFF,TGTGCCACCACAGGGAGAATCAGGATCGGCACTGAAGCTTTCTTT
TRBJ2-1,NA,TRBV12-5,TRBD1,CASGLGQGYNEQFF,TGTGCTAGTGGTTTGGGACAGGGGTACAATGAGCAGTTCTTC
TRBJ2-1,NA,TRBV4-1,TRBD1,CASSLGTGGYNEQFF,TGCGCCAGCAGCCTCGGGACAGGGGGGTACAATGAGCAGTTCTTC